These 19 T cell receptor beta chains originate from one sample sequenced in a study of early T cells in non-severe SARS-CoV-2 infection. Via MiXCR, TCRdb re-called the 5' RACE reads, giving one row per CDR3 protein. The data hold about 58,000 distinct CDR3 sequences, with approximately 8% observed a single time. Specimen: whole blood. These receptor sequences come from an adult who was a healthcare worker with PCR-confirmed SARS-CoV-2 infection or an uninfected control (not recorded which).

The CDR3 region is CASSYTGQGTDTQYF. The CDR3, as DNA: TGTGCCAGCAGTTACACGGGCCAGGGTACAGATACGCAGTATTTT. J is TRBJ2-3 and V is TRBV6-6; D is perhaps TRBD1 (5 bases). CDR1 and CDR2 (germline): MNHNY, SVGAGI (reference sequence). The CDR3 extends over 15 amino acids. V lost 2 bases to trimming and J lost 3 bases, with 12 bases between them.

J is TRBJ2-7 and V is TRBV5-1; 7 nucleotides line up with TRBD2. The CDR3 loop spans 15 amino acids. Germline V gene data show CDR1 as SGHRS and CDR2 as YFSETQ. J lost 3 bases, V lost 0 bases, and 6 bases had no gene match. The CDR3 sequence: CASSLVASGSYEQYF. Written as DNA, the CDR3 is TGCGCCAGCAGCTTGGTGGCTAGCGGTAGCTACGAGCAGTACTTC.

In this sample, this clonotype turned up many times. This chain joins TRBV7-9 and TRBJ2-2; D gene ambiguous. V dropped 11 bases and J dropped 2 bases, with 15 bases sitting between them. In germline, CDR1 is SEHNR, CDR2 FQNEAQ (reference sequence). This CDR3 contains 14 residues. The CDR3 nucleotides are TGTGCCGGCCTGCGCCCTTTCAACACCGGGGAGCTGTTTTTT. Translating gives CAGLRPFNTGELFF.

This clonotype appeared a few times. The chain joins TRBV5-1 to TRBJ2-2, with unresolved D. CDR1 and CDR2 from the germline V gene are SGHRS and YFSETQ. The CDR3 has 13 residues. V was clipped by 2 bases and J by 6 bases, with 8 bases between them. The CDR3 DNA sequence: TGCGCCAGCAGCTTTGACCGACCCGGGGAGCTGTTTTTT. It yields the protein CASSFDRPGELFF.

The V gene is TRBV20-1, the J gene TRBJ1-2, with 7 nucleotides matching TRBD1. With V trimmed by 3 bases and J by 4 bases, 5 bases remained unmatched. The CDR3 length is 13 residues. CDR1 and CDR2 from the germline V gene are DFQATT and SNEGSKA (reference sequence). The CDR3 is CSARTGPSYGYTF. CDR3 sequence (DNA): TGCAGTGCTAGGACAGGGCCCTCCTATGGCTACACCTTC.

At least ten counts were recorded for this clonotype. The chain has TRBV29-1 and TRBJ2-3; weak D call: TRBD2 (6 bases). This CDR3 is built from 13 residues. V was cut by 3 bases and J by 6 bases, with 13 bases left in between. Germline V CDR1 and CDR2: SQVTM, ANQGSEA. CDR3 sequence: CSVDRGRADTQYF. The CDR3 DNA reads TGCAGCGTTGATCGGGGGAGAGCCGATACGCAGTATTTT.

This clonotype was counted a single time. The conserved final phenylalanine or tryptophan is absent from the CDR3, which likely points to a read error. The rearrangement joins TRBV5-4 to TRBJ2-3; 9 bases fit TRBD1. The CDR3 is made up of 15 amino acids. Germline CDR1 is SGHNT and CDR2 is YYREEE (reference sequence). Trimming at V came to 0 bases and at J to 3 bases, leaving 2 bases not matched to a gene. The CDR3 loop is CASSLAGQGTDTQYL. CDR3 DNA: TGTGCCAGCAGCTTGGCGGGACAGGGAACAGATACGCAGTATTTG.

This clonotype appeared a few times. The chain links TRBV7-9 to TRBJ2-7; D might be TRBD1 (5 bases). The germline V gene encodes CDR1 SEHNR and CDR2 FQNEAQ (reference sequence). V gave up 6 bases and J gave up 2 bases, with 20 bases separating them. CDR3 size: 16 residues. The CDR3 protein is CASSFPGSQGAYEQYF. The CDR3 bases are TGTGCCAGCAGTTTTCCCGGGTCCCAGGGCGCCTACGAGCAGTACTTC.

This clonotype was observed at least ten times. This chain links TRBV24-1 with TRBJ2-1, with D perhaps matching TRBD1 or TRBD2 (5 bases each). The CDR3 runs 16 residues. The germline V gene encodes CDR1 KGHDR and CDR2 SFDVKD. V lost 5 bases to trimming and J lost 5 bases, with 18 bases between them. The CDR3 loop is CATSVPPSRGNNEQFF. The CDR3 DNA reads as TGTGCCACCAGTGTCCCCCCAAGCCGGGGCAACAATGAGCAGTTCTTC.

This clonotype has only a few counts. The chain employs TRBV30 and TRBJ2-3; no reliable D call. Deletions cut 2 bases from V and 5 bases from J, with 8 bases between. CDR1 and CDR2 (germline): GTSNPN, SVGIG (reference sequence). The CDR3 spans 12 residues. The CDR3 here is CAWSTTGDTQYF. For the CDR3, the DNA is TGTGCCTGGAGTACGACGGGAGATACGCAGTATTTT.

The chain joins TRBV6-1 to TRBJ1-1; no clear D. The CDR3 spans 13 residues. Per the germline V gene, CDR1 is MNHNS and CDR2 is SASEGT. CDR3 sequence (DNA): TGTGCTACCGGCCCGGTATTAAACACTGAAGCTTTCTTT. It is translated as CATGPVLNTEAFF.

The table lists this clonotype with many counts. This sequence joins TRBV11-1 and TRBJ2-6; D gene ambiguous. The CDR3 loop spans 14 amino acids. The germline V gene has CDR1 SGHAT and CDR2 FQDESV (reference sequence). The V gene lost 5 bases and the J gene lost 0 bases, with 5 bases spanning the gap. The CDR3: CASSLGSGANVLTF. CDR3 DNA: TGTGCCAGCAGCCTTGGCTCTGGGGCCAACGTCCTGACTTTC.

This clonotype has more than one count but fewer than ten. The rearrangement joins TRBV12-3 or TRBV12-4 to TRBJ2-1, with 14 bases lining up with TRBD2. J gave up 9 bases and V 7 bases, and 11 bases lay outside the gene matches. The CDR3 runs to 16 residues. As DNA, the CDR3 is TGTGCCAGCACCAAGACTAGCGGGAGGGCTTCCGGTGAGCAGTTCTTC. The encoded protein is CASTKTSGRASGEQFF.

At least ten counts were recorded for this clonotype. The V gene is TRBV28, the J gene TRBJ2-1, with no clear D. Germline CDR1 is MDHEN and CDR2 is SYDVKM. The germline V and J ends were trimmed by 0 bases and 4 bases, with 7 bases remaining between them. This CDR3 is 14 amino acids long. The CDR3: CASSLWGNYNEQFF. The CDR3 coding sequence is TGTGCCAGCAGTTTATGGGGGAATTACAATGAGCAGTTCTTC.

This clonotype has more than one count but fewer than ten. The DNA for the CDR3 is TGCGCCAGCACACGGTCCCGAGCCTACGAGCAGTACTTC. Translated: CASTRSRAYEQYF. The rearrangement links TRBV10-2 to TRBJ2-7; D gene ambiguous. This CDR3 comprises 13 residues. Germline values: CDR1 WSHSY, CDR2 SAAADI. Deletions cut 7 bases from V and 2 bases from J, with 12 bases between.

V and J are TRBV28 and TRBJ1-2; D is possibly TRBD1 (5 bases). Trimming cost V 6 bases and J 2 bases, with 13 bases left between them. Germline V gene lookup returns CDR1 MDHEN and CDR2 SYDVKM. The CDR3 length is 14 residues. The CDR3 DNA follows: TGTGCCAGCAGCTTCGCAGGGAGGAACTATGGCTACACCTTC. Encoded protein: CASSFAGRNYGYTF.

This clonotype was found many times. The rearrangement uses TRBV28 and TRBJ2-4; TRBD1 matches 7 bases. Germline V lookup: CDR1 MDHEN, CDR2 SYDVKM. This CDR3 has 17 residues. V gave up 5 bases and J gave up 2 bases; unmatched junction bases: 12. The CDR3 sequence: CASSAMKGAISKNIQYF. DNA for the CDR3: TGTGCCAGCAGTGCGATGAAGGGGGCTATCTCCAAAAACATTCAGTACTTC.

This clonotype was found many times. CDR3: CSARPSENTDTQYF. In nucleotides, the CDR3 is TGCAGTGCTAGACCCAGCGAGAACACAGATACGCAGTATTTT. The J gene is TRBJ2-3, the V gene TRBV20-1; D uncertain. Trimming cost V 2 bases and J 2 bases, with 11 bases left between them. The length of the CDR3 is 14 residues. The germline CDR1 and CDR2 sequences are DFQATT and SNEGSKA (reference sequence).

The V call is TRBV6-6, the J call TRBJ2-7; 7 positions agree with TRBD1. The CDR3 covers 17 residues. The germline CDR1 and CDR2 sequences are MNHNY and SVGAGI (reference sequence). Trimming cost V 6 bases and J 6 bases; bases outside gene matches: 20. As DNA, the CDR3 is TGTGCCAGCAGCCCTGCCGCCTCCGGGACAGACGCCTTCGAGCAGTACTTC. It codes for CASSPAASGTDAFEQYF.